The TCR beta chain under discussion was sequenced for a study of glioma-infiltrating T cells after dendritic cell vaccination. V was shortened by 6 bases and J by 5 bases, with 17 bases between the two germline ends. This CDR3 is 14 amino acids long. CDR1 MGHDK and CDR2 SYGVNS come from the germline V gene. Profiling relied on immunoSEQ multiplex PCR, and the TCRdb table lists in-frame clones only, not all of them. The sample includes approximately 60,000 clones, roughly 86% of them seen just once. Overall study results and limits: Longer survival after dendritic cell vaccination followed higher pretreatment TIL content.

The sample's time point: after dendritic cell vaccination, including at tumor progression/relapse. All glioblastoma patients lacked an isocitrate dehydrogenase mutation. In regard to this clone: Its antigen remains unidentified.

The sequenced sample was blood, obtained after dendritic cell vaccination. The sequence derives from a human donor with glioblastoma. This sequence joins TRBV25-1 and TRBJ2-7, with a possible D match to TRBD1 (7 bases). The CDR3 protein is CASSVGGTVHEQYF. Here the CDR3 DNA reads TGTGCCAGCAGCGTTGGCGGGACAGTCCACGAGCAGTACTTC.